Described below is a single T cell receptor (beta chain) sequence and its context. The antigen remains unidentified. This entry belongs to a study of T cell repertoires in ileal Crohn's disease. Repertoires were generated with immunoSEQ multiplex PCR, while TCRdb's copy carries only in-frame clones and drops some. Seen here are tens of thousands of clones, roughly 89% observed once, and the top ten hold roughly 2%. Time point noted: neoterminal ileum biopsy at postoperative endoscopy, about 6 months after surgery. Included were adult ileal or ileocolonic Crohn's patients indicated for ileocolonic resection. Study observations and caveats: Clonality above 26.8% at surgery always came with endoscopic recurrence.

The CDR3 sequence is 18 residues long. Germline-derived CDR1 and CDR2 are SGHTA and FQGNSA. V gave up 5 bases and J gave up 7 bases; unmatched junction bases: 20. The chain combines TRBV7-2 with TRBJ1-2; TRBD1 aligns across 9 bases. The origin of this receptor is an adult with Crohn's disease. Input material: ileal tissue. CDR3 in amino acids: CASSPGTGFFLSPGGYTF. The CDR3, as DNA: TGTGCCAGCAGCCCTGGGACAGGGTTTTTTCTTTCTCCAGGTGGCTACACCTTC.